This TCR beta chain is drawn from a study of STAT5B mutations in CD4+ large granular lymphocyte leukemia. About the research overall: The CDR3 'QG' motif was associated with a particular HLA allele among healthy donors.

The method was immunoSEQ multiplex PCR; TCRdb's version includes in-frame clones alone and lacks a portion of them. The sample lists 23,000 or so clones; approximately 80% were seen once. V lost 6 bases and J lost 5, with 19 bases in between. The CDR3 totals 15 residues. Germline V CDR1 and CDR2: MNHEY, SVGAGI. Study-level findings and limits: Patient CD4-sorted repertoires looked more clonal than healthy CD4+ repertoires, even without putative leukemic clones. TRBV06-family usage was enriched in top patient clones (8/27) versus controls (2/35). Data were not HLA-matched across samples.

A word on this clone: Its antigen is undetermined.

The source material was CD4+ T cells from blood buffy coats. V is TRBV6-5 and J is TRBJ1-1, with D maybe TRBD1 (6 bases). This TCR was sampled from a human donor in good health. The CDR3 region has the DNA TGTGCCAGCAGGGGGACATCTCTCAGGAGGACTGAAGCTTTCTTT. Its translation: CASRGTSLRRTEAFF.